One and the same sample provided the 25 T cell receptor beta chains below, sequenced in a study of T cells in Graves' hyperthyroidism and ophthalmopathy. Amplification targeted TCR beta CDR3 regions from RNA transcripts. HTBI primers were the set used in a first-round RT-PCR of the TCR CDR3. TCRdb reprocessed the multiplex PCR reads with MiXCR, giving one entry per CDR3 protein. The sample has 500,000 to 650,000 distinct CDR3 sequences, roughly a sixth seen once. The sequenced sample was blood. These receptors originate from a woman aged 18-29 years with Graves' ophthalmopathy.

DNA for the CDR3: TGTGCCAGCAGCCCCCTCGGGGGTGGACTAGCGGGAGGGAATAGTGAGCAGTTCTTC. This encodes CASSPLGGGLAGGNSEQFF. The chain has TRBV7-9 and TRBJ2-1; the match to TRBD2 covers 15 bases. J lost 9 bases, V lost 5 bases, and 17 bases had no gene match. Germline V lookup: CDR1 SEHNR, CDR2 FQNEAQ (reference sequence). This CDR3 region has 19 residues.

This clonotype was seen at least ten times. The V and J genes are TRBV19 and TRBJ2-1; no firm D call. This CDR3 has 15 amino acids. The germline gives CDR1 LNHDA, CDR2 SQIVND (reference sequence). V was trimmed by 7 bases and J by 9 bases, leaving 22 bases between them. The CDR3 is CASTTLTDGWGEQFF. CDR3 bases: TGTGCCAGTACCACTCTAACGGACGGTTGGGGTGAGCAGTTCTTC.

This clonotype was seen ten or more times. This chain links TRBV6-5 with TRBJ1-2; tentatively, D is TRBD1 (6 bases). V dropped 0 bases and J dropped 4 bases, with 12 bases sitting between them. The CDR3 is 15 residues long. Per the germline V gene, CDR1 is MNHEY and CDR2 is SVGAGI. CDR3 coding DNA: TGTGCCAGCAGTTACTCCGTCGGGGGCGGCTATGGCTACACCTTC. Protein sequence: CASSYSVGGGYGYTF.

This clonotype was seen at least ten times. V usage is TRBV20-1 and J usage is TRBJ2-7, with a weak D call TRBD1 (6 bases). This CDR3 comprises 14 residues. V was pared by 5 bases and J by 0 bases, with 14 bases between. Per germline, CDR1 DFQATT and CDR2 SNEGSKA (reference sequence). This chain's CDR3 is CSAPDRPSSYEQYF. The CDR3 nucleotides are TGCAGTGCTCCCGACAGGCCTAGCTCCTACGAGCAGTACTTC.

This chain connects TRBV27 to TRBJ1-6; D not resolved. The CDR3 loop spans 13 amino acids. The germline V gene encodes CDR1 MNHEY and CDR2 SMNVEV (reference sequence). Trimming cost V 3 bases and J 3 bases, with 3 bases left between them. The CDR3 region has the DNA TGTGCCAGCAGTTTTCTCTATAATTCACCCCTCCACTTT. As protein: CASSFLYNSPLHF.

The chain employs TRBV15 and TRBJ2-3; D is perhaps TRBD2 (5 bases). Trimming shortened V by 1 base and J by 0 bases, and 5 bases separated the two germline ends. CDR1 LNHNV and CDR2 YYDKDF come from the germline V gene (reference sequence). CDR3 length: 14 amino acids. CDR3 nucleotide sequence: TGTGCCACCAGCAGAGGGACTAGCACAGATACGCAGTATTTT. It encodes CATSRGTSTDTQYF.

This clonotype was recorded a few times. This chain joins TRBV7-6 and TRBJ1-1, with D tentatively TRBD1 (5 bases). The V end was cut by 1 base, the J end by 1 base, with 13 bases between. The germline CDR1 and CDR2 sequences are SGHVS and FNYEAQ. The CDR3 contains 16 residues. The CDR3 sequence is CASSLVPNGGNTEAFF. The CDR3 DNA reads as TGTGCCAGCAGCTTAGTCCCGAACGGGGGGAACACTGAAGCTTTCTTT.

V usage is TRBV10-3 and J usage is TRBJ1-2; D unresolved. The V gene's germline CDR1 is ENHRY and CDR2 SYGVKD. V gave up 3 bases and J gave up 1 base, with 9 bases separating them. The CDR3 has 14 residues. CDR3 DNA: TGTGCCATCAGTGATGTCAGAATTAACTATGGCTACACCTTC. It yields the protein CAISDVRINYGYTF.

This clonotype was seen a handful of times. The J gene is TRBJ2-6, the V gene TRBV30, with 7 bases that match TRBD2. Trimming removed 1 base from V and 2 bases from J; junction bases left unmatched: 8. In germline, CDR1 is GTSNPN, CDR2 SVGIG (reference sequence). The CDR3 is 17 residues long. CDR3 coding DNA: TGTGCCTGGAGTGGGGCGGGAGCTTTCGCTGGGGCCAACGTCCTGACTTTC. This gives the protein CAWSGAGAFAGANVLTF.

J is TRBJ2-1 and V is TRBV19; 7 bases line up with TRBD1. The trim removed 3 bases at V and 5 bases at J, leaving 7 bases unmatched. The CDR3 loop spans 15 amino acids. Germline values: CDR1 LNHDA, CDR2 SQIVND (reference sequence). CDR3 sequence (DNA): TGTGCCAGTAGTATTAGCAGGGGGTGGCACAATGAGCAGTTCTTC. Amino acid sequence: CASSISRGWHNEQFF.

This clonotype showed up just a few times. This chain joins TRBV5-5 and TRBJ2-5, with D tentatively TRBD1 (6 bases). The CDR3 has 14 amino acids. Trimming took 0 bases from V and 7 from J, leaving 13 bases between them. Per the germline V gene, CDR1 is SGHKS and CDR2 is YYEKEE (reference sequence). CDR3 coding DNA: TGTGCCAGCAGCTTGGAACAGGGAAGTGTGACCCAGTACTTC. Translated, it gives CASSLEQGSVTQYF.

As concerns this clonotype: One end of the junction fails to match germline, which may point to a read error. This sequence joins TRBV19 and TRBJ1-1; 7 nucleotides line up with TRBD1. The CDR3 has 14 amino acids. In germline, CDR1 is LNHDA, CDR2 SQIVND (reference sequence). CDR3 nucleotide sequence: TGTGCCAGTAGTCGACAGGGTTTTAACATTGAAGCTTTCTTT. Translation: CASSRQGFNIEAFF.

This clonotype has more than one count but fewer than ten. This rearrangement joins TRBV12-3 or TRBV12-4 to TRBJ2-2; a possible D gene is TRBD1 (6 bases). V lost 2 bases and J lost 3, with 10 bases in between. There are 15 residues in the CDR3. CDR3 amino acids: CASSLKGVDTGELFF. In DNA form, the CDR3 reads TGTGCCAGCAGTTTAAAGGGGGTCGACACCGGGGAGCTGTTTTTT.

This clonotype was seen at least ten times. The rearrangement joins TRBV27 to TRBJ1-1; D gene uncertain. In germline, CDR1 is MNHEY, CDR2 SMNVEV (reference sequence). The CDR3 extends over 15 amino acids. The ends were cut back, 5 bases at V and 1 base at J, with 14 bases in the middle. In DNA, the CDR3 is TGTGCCAGCAGTAATCAACCCCTTACGAACACTGAAGCTTTCTTT. This gives the protein CASSNQPLTNTEAFF.

This clonotype has ten or more counts. The genes are TRBV3-1 and TRBJ1-1, with 7 positions matching TRBD1. The CDR3 totals 16 residues. The V and J ends lost 0 bases and 7 bases, in that order; junction bases with no gene match: 11. Germline V gene sequence: CDR1 LGHDT, CDR2 YNNKEL (reference sequence). CDR3 nucleotide sequence: TGTGCCAGCAGCCAAGACGGGCGAGACAGGGTTGATGAAGCTTTCTTT. Encoded protein: CASSQDGRDRVDEAFF.

The table lists this clonotype with many counts. This sequence joins TRBV7-3 and TRBJ2-5; D might be TRBD1 or TRBD2, each matching 6 bases. CDR3 size: 15 residues. The germline CDR1 and CDR2 sequences are SGHTA and FQGTGA. V was cut by 2 bases and J by 5 bases, with 15 bases left in between. CDR3 nucleotide sequence: TGTGCCAGCAGCTTATCCAGGGGAGGAGGGGAGACCCAGTACTTC. Translated: CASSLSRGGGETQYF.

This clonotype was detected many times. The chain combines TRBV2 with TRBJ1-6; D is perhaps TRBD1 (6 bases). V lost 3 bases, J lost 7 bases, and 10 bases lay in between. The CDR3 contains 14 residues. Germline assignment: CDR1 SNHLY and CDR2 FYNNEI. The CDR3 bases are TGTGCCAGCAGTGATGTCCAGGGGAATTCACCCCTCCACTTT. Its translation: CASSDVQGNSPLHF.

This clonotype was counted between two and nine times. The rearrangement joins TRBV6-1 to TRBJ2-1; the match to TRBD2 covers 8 bases. J was trimmed by 7 bases and V by 7 bases; bases with no gene match: 12. Germline V gene data show CDR1 as MNHNS and CDR2 as SASEGT. This CDR3 is 15 amino acids long. CDR3 coding DNA: TGTGCCAGCACGCCGCCCGGGACTAGGAATAATGAGCAGTTCTTC. Protein sequence: CASTPPGTRNNEQFF.

This clonotype was picked up many times. This chain connects TRBV20-1 to TRBJ1-1; D is unclear. Trimming left V 0 bases short and J 0 bases short, with 5 bases between. The CDR3 runs to 13 residues. CDR1 and CDR2 from the germline V gene are DFQATT and SNEGSKA (reference sequence). The CDR3 DNA is TGCAGTGCTAGAGATGCAGTGAACACTGAAGCTTTCTTT. It specifies CSARDAVNTEAFF.

Here the CDR3 reads CAITRTREDGGYTF. CDR3 DNA: TGTGCCATCACCCGGACTAGGGAGGATGGTGGCTACACCTTC. The chain is built from TRBV10-3 and TRBJ1-2; D remains unclear. Germline lookup yields CDR1 ENHRY and CDR2 SYGVKD. V dropped 7 bases and J dropped 7 bases, with 19 bases sitting between them. The CDR3 is made up of 14 amino acids.

Many counts were recorded for this clonotype. The chain couples TRBV20-1 to TRBJ2-7; a weak D match, TRBD2 (5 bases). Germline V lookup: CDR1 DFQATT, CDR2 SNEGSKA (reference sequence). The CDR3 is 13 amino acids. V dropped 6 bases and J dropped 4 bases, with 16 bases sitting between them. CDR3 coding DNA: TGCAGTGCCCCATCGAGGGCCTGGTACGAGCAGTACTTC. This translates into CSAPSRAWYEQYF.

The CDR3 region has the DNA TGCGCCAGCAGCCAAGGACCCCGGGGGGGTTCAGCTGAAGCTTTCTTT. The encoded protein is CASSQGPRGGSAEAFF. The chain uses TRBV4-1 and TRBJ1-1, with D possibly TRBD1 on 5 matching bases. The CDR3 has 16 amino acids. Trimming removed 1 base at V and 6 bases at J, with 18 bases between. The germline V gene encodes CDR1 MGHRA and CDR2 YSYEKL.

The V and J genes are TRBV18 and TRBJ1-2, with D perhaps matching TRBD1 (5 bases). The CDR3 has 15 residues. V was clipped by 6 bases and J by 8 bases, with 22 bases between them. Germline V gene lookup returns CDR1 KGHSH and CDR2 LQKENI. The CDR3 loop is CASSLEGAPRAGYTF. The CDR3 DNA sequence: TGTGCCAGCTCCCTGGAGGGAGCCCCCAGGGCGGGCTACACCTTC.

The chain has TRBV4-1 and TRBJ2-3; unclear D gene. CDR3 length equals 13 residues. The V gene's germline CDR1 is MGHRA and CDR2 YSYEKL. V lost 4 bases, J lost 14 bases, and 19 bases lay in between. In DNA, the CDR3 is TGCGCCAGCAGCCGGCAAGACTGGAATGATCTGTATTTT. Translated: CASSRQDWNDLYF.

This clonotype has at least ten counts. DNA for the CDR3: TGTGCCAGCAGCTCAGGATTCTATGGCTACACCTTC. Its translation: CASSSGFYGYTF. The gene calls are TRBV7-3 and TRBJ1-2; the D is unclear. Looked up from germline, CDR1 is SGHTA and CDR2 is FQGTGA. The CDR3 is 12 residues long. The ends were cut back, 4 bases at V and 4 bases at J, with 7 bases in the middle. The complete variable domain, with remaining parts taken from reference TRBV7-3 and TRBJ1-2, reads GAGVSQTPSNKVTEKGKYVELRCDPISGHTALYWYRQSLGQGPEFLIYFQGTGAADDSGLPNDRFFAVRPEGSVSTLKIQRTERGDSAVYLCASSSGFYGYTFGSGTRLTVV.